This is a list of T cell receptor beta chains from one sample in a study of cytomegalovirus exposure and HLA in healthy donors. The data were produced by immunoSEQ multiplex PCR, yet TCRdb's version contains in-frame clones alone and is incomplete. The sample records under 250,000 clones, 85% being singletons. Sequencing was carried out using PBMCs. These receptor sequences come from a girl aged 2 to 10 in good health and CMV-seronegative. The CDR3 runs from the conserved cysteine through the conserved F or W. The D gene is left open where the match is weak. The listing skips clone size in some rows; elsewhere it reads once, few, many or a size class.

TRBJ2-5,TRBV5-1,.,TRBD1,TGCGCCAGCAGCCTGTCTACCCGACAGGGGGCACAAGAGACCCAGTACTTC,CASSLSTRQGAQETQYF
TRBJ2-1,TRBV29-1,.,.,TGCAGCGTTGGGGGCCAGGGGTACTACAATGAGCAGTTCTTC,CSVGGQGYYNEQFF
TRBJ1-2,TRBV27,.,TRBD1,TGTGCCAGCGGCAGGGACAGGGGCTATGGCTACACCTTC,CASGRDRGYGYTF
TRBJ2-7,TRBV7-2,.,.,TGTGCCAGCAGCTTACACCCGAGCTCCTACGAGCAGTACTTC,CASSLHPSSYEQYF
TRBJ1-2,TRBV2,.,.,TGTGCCAGCAGAACACAGGGTAACTATGGCTACACCTTC,CASRTQGNYGYTF
TRBJ2-3,TRBV4-2,.,.,TGTGCCAGCAGCCAAGATATCAGCGGACGCACAGATACGCAGTATTTT,CASSQDISGRTDTQYF
TRBJ2-7,TRBV30,.,.,TGTGCCTGGAGCAGGGTCCACGAGCAGTACTTC,CAWSRVHEQYF
TRBJ2-1,TRBV4-1,.,TRBD2,TGCGCCAGCAGCCGGGGGGGGGTCAGCTCCTACAATGAGCAGTTCTTC,CASSRGGVSSYNEQFF
TRBJ2-3,TRBV10-1,.,.,TGCGCCAGCAGTGACAAACAGAGACTAGGCACAGATACGCAGTATTTT,CASSDKQRLGTDTQYF
TRBJ1-1,TRBV10-3,.,TRBD1,TGTGCCATCAGTGAGATAGGACAGGGGAGGGGGAACACTGAAGCTTTCTTT,CAISEIGQGRGNTEAFF
TRBJ2-1,TRBV6-5,few,TRBD1,TGTGCCAGCAGCTCCGGGACAGGTGCCTACAATGAGCAGTTCTTC,CASSSGTGAYNEQFF
TRBJ1-5,TRBV10-3,few,.,TGTGCCATCAGTGCCGACAGTAATCAGCCCCAGCATTTT,CAISADSNQPQHF
TRBJ1-4,TRBV9,once,.,TGTGCCAGCAGCCCGTACACAGGCTCAACTAATGAAAAACTGTTTTTT,CASSPYTGSTNEKLFF
TRBJ2-5,TRBV5-1,.,TRBD2,TGCGCCAGCATCCGAGGGAGCGGGAGCGAGACCCAGTACTTC,CASIRGSGSETQYF
TRBJ2-3,TRBV5-1,.,TRBD2,TGCGCCAGCAGCTTGGCCTCGGGGCTAGCGGGAGGGTTATCTTCAGATACGCAGTATTTT,CASSLASGLAGGLSSDTQYF
TRBJ2-3,TRBV6-4,.,TRBD2,TGTGCCAGCACCGAGCGGGACTCCGCAGATACGCAGTATTTT,CASTERDSADTQYF
TRBJ1-1,TRBV2,.,.,TGTGCCAGCGGGGGCTCTGAAGCTTTCTTT,CASGGSEAFF
TRBJ1-2,TRBV5-1,.,TRBD1,TGCGCCAGCAGCTGGGGGACAGGTGAGAGCTATGGCTACACCTTC,CASSWGTGESYGYTF
TRBJ2-3,TRBV23-1,.,TRBD1,TGCGCCAGCAATCATACCGGGACAGGGCCCACAAATTCAGACGAAAACACAGATACGCAGTATTTT,CASNHTGTGPTNSDENTDTQYF
TRBJ1-1,TRBV11-2,.,.,TGTGCCAGCAGCCCGCGGCAGGGCCGGAGTCTCAACACTGAAGCTTTCTTT,CASSPRQGRSLNTEAFF
TRBJ2-7,TRBV5-6,.,.,TGTGCCAGCACCTCCCCCTCCCAGGCTCGCTACGAGCAGTACTTC,CASTSPSQARYEQYF
TRBJ2-4,TRBV5-1,.,.,TGCGCCAGCAGCGAGCGGACAGGGCTTAGCGGGAGCAAAGCCAAAAACATTCAGTACTTC,CASSERTGLSGSKAKNIQYF
TRBJ1-3,TRBV7-2,few,.,TGTGCCAGCAGCTTAGCGCCAGGGCCAGGAAACACCATATATTTT,CASSLAPGPGNTIYF
TRBJ1-2,TRBV5-1,.,TRBD1,TGCGCCAGCAGCCCCGGACAGGGGAAGAACTATGGCTACACCTTC,CASSPGQGKNYGYTF
TRBJ1-1,TRBV6-6,.,.,TGTGCCAGCATAGTGGCAACCGGAGGAACTGAAGCTTTCTTT,CASIVATGGTEAFF
TRBJ1-5,TRBV6-1,.,.,TGTGCCAGCAGTGAACCGGGGATGGGGCAGCCCCAGCATTTT,CASSEPGMGQPQHF
TRBJ1-6,TRBV7-9,.,.,TGTGCCAGCAGCTTAGGTTTCGGGGGGGGAAATTCACCCCTCCACTTT,CASSLGFGGGNSPLHF
TRBJ2-3,TRBV5-1,once,.,TGCGCCAGCCGTGAGGGGGACCGCACAGATACGCAGTATTTT,CASREGDRTDTQYF
TRBJ2-3,TRBV1,.,.,TGCACCAGCAGTCCTAATAGCGGGGGACGCGATACGCAGTATTTT,CTSSPNSGGRDTQYF